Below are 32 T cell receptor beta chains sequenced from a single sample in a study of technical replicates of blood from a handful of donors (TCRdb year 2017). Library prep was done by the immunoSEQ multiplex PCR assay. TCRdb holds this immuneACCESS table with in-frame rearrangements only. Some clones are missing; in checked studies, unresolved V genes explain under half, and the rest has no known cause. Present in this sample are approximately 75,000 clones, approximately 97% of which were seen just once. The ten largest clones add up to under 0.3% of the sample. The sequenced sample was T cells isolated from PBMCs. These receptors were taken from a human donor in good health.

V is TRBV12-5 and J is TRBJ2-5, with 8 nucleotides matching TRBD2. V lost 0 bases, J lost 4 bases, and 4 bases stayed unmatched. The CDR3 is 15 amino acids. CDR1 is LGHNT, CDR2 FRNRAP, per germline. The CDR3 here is CASGLVITSGETQYF. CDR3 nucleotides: TGTGCTAGTGGTTTGGTAATCACTAGCGGAGAGACCCAGTACTTC.

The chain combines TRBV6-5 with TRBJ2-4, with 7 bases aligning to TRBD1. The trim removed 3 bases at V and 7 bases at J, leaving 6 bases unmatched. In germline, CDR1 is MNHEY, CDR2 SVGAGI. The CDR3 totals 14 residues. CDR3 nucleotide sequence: TGTGCCAGCAGTTATTCGAGGGGGCTGAACATTCAGTACTTC. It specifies CASSYSRGLNIQYF.

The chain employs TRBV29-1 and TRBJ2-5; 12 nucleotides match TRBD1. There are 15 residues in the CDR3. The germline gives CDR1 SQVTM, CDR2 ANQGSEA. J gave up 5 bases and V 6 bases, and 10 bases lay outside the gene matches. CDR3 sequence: CSVASGTGGGETQYF. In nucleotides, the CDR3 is TGCAGCGTAGCTTCCGGGACAGGGGGCGGTGAGACCCAGTACTTC.

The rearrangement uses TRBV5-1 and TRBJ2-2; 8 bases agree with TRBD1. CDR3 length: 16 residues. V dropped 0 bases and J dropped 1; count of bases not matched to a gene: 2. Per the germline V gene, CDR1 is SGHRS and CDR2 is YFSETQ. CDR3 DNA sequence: TGCGCCAGCAGCTTGGCGGGGACAGGGAACACCGGGGAGCTGTTTTTT. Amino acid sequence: CASSLAGTGNTGELFF. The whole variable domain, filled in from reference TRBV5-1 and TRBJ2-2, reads KAGVTQTPRYLIKTRGQQVTLSCSPISGHRSVSWYQQTPGQGLQFLFEYFSETQRNKGNFPGRFSGRQFSNSRSEMNVSTLELGDSALYLCASSLAGTGNTGELFFGEGSRLTVL.

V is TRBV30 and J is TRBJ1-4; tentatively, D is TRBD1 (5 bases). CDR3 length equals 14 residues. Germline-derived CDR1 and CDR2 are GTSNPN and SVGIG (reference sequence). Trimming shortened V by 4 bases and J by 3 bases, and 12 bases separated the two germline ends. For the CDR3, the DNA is TGTGCCTGGACAGGGCAGGAAGCTAATGAAAAACTGTTTTTT. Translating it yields CAWTGQEANEKLFF.

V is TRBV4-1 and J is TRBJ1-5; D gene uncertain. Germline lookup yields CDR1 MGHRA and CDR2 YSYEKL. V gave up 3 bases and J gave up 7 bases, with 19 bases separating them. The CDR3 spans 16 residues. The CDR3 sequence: CASSHSFAGYDQPQHF. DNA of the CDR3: TGCGCCAGCAGCCATTCCTTTGCGGGTTACGACCAGCCCCAGCATTTT.

The CDR3 DNA is TGCGCCAGCAGCCTAGGGTTGGGGGGATACAATGAGCAGTTCTTC. Translating it yields CASSLGLGGYNEQFF. The chain joins TRBV4-3 to TRBJ2-1; D possibly corresponds to TRBD2 (6 bases). Germline CDR1 is LGHNA and CDR2 is YSLEER. V dropped 4 bases and J dropped 4 bases, with 14 bases sitting between them. The CDR3 has 15 residues.

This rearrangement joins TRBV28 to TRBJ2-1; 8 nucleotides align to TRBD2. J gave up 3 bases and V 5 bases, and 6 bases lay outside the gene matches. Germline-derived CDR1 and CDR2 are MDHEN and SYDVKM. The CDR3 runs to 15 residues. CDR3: CASSRAGEGYNEQFF. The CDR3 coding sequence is TGTGCCAGCAGTCGAGCGGGAGAGGGCTACAATGAGCAGTTCTTC.

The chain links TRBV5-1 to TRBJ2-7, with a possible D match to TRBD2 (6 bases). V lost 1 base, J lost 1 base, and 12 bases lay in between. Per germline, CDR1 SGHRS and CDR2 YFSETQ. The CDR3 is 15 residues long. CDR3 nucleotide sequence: TGCGCCAGCAGCTTGCTAGGGACTCCTTCCTACGAGCAGTACTTC. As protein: CASSLLGTPSYEQYF.

The CDR3 here is CASSYIIAGYNEQFF. For the CDR3, the DNA is TGTGCCAGCAGTTACATAATAGCGGGTTACAATGAGCAGTTCTTC. The chain employs TRBV6-6 and TRBJ2-1, with 7 bases that match TRBD2. With V trimmed by 2 bases and J by 4 bases, 5 bases remained unmatched. This CDR3 region has 15 residues. The germline V gene encodes CDR1 MNHNY and CDR2 SVGAGI (reference sequence).

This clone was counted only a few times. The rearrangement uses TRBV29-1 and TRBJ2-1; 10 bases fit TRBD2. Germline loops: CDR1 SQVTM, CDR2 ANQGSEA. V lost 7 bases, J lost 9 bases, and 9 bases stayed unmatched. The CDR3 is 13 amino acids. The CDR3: CSATSGIGGEQFF. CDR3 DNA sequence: TGCAGCGCTACTAGCGGGATAGGGGGTGAGCAGTTCTTC.

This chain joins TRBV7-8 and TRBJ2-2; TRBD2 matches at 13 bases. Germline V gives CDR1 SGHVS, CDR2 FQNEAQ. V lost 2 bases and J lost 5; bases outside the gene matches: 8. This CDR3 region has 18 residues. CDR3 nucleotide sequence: TGTGCCAGCAGCTTACGGCGAGGACTAGCGGGAGTTACCGGGGAGCTGTTTTTT. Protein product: CASSLRRGLAGVTGELFF.

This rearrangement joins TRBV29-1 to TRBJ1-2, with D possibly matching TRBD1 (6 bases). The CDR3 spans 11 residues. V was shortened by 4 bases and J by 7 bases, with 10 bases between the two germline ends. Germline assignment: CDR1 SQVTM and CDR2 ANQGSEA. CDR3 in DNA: TGCAGCGTTGGGGTACAGGGTGGCTACACCTTC. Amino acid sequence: CSVGVQGGYTF.

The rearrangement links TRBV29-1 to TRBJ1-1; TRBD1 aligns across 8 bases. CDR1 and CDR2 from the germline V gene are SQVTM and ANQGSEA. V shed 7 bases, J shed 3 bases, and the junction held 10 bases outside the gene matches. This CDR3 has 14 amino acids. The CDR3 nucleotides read TGCAGCGCCGACAGGGGCAATAGAGACACTGAAGCTTTCTTT. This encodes CSADRGNRDTEAFF.

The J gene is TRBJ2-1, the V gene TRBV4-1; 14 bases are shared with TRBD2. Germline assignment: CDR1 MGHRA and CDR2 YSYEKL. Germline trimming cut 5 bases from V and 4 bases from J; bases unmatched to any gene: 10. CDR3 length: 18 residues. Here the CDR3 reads CASSFRLAGGQPYNEQFF. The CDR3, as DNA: TGCGCCAGCAGCTTCCGACTAGCGGGAGGGCAACCTTACAATGAGCAGTTCTTC.

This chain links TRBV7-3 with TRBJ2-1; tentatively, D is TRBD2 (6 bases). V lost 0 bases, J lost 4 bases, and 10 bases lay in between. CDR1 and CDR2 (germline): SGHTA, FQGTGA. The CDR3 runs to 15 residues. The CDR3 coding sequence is TGTGCCAGCAGCTTAACAGGCCTAGCGTACAATGAGCAGTTCTTC. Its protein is CASSLTGLAYNEQFF.

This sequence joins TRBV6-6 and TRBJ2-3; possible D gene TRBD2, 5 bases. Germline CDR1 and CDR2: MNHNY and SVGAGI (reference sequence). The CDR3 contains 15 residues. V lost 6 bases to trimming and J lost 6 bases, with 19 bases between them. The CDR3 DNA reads TGTGCCAGCAGGTCGCGGACTTTTGGGCTTGATACGCAGTATTTT. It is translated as CASRSRTFGLDTQYF.

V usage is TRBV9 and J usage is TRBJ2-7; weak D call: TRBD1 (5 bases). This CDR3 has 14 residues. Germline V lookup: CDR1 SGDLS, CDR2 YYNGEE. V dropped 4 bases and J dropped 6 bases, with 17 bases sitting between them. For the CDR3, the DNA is TGTGCCAGCAGCTATAGGGAAGGGGCTTCCGAGCAGTACTTC. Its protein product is CASSYREGASEQYF.

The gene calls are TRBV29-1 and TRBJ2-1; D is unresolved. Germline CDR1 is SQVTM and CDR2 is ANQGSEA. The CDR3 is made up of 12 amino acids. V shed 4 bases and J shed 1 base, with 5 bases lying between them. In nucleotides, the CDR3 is TGCAGCGTTGCCGGGTCCTACAATGAGCAGTTCTTC. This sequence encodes CSVAGSYNEQFF.

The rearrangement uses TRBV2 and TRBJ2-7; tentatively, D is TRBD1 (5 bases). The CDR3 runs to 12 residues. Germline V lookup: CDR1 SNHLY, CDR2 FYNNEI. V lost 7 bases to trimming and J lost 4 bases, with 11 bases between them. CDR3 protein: CASTGYGYEQYF. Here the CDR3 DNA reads TGTGCCAGCACAGGGTATGGATACGAGCAGTACTTC. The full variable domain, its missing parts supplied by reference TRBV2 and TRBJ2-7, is EPEVTQTPSHQVTQMGQEVILRCVPISNHLYFYWYRQILGQKVEFLVSFYNNEISEKSEIFDDQFSVERPDGSNFTLKIRSTKLEDSAMYFCASTGYGYEQYFGPGTRLTVT.

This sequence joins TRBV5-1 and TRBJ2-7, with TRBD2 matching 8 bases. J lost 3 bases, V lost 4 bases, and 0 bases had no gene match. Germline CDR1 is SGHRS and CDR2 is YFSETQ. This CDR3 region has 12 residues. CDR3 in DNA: TGCGCCAGCAGCCGGGAGGGCTACGAGCAGTACTTC. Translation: CASSREGYEQYF.

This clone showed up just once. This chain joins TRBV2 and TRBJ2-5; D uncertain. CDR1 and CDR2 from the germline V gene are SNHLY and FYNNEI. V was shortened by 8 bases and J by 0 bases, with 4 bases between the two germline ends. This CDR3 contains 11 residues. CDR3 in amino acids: CASLYQETQYF. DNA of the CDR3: TGTGCCAGCCTGTACCAAGAGACCCAGTACTTC. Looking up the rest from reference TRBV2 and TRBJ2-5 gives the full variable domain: EPEVTQTPSHQVTQMGQEVILRCVPISNHLYFYWYRQILGQKVEFLVSFYNNEISEKSEIFDDQFSVERPDGSNFTLKIRSTKLEDSAMYFCASLYQETQYFGPGTRLLVL.

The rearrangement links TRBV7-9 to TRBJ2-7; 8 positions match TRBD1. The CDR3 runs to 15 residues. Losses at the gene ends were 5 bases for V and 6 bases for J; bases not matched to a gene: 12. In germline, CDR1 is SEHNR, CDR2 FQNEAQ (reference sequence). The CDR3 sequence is CASSASGTGFSEQYF. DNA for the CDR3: TGTGCCAGCAGCGCTTCCGGGACAGGCTTCTCCGAGCAGTACTTC.

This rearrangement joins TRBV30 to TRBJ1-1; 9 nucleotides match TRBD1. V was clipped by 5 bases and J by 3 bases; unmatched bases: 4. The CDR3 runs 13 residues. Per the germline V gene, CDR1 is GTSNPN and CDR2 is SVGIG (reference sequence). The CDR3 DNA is TGTGCCTGGCGACAGGGGGTTCACACTGAAGCTTTCTTT. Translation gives CAWRQGVHTEAFF.

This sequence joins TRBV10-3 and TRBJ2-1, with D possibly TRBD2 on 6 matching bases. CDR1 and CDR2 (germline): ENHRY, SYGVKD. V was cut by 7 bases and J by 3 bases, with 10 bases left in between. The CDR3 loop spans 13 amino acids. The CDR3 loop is CAIKGTGYNEQFF. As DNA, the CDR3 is TGTGCCATCAAAGGGACTGGCTACAATGAGCAGTTCTTC.

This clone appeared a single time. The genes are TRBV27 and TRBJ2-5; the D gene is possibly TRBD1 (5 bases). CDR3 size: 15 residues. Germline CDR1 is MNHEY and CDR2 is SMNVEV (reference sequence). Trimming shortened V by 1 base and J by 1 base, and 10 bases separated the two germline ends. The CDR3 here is CASSLYAGLQETQYF. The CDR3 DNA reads TGTGCCAGCAGTTTATATGCAGGGCTCCAAGAGACCCAGTACTTC.

CDR3 nucleotide sequence: TGTGCCAGCAGCTTGCATAGCTCCTACGAGCAGTACTTC. Its translation: CASSLHSSYEQYF. The chain couples TRBV5-6 to TRBJ2-7; D is unresolved. The CDR3 consists of 13 residues. Per the germline V gene, CDR1 is SGHDT and CDR2 is YYEEEE. V lost 1 base to trimming and J lost 0 bases, with 5 bases between them.

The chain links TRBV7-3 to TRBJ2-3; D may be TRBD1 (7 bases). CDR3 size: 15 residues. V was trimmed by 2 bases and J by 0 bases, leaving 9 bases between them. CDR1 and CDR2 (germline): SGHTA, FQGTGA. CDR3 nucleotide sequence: TGTGCCAGCAGCTTACAGGGGGGTAGCACAGATACGCAGTATTTT. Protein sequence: CASSLQGGSTDTQYF.

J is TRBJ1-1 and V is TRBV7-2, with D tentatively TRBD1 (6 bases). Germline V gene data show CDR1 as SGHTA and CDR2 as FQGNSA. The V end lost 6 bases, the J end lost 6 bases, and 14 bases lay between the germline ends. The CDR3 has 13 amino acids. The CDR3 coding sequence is TGTGCCAGCAGTTCCAGGGGCAGGTCTGAAGCTTTCTTT. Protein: CASSSRGRSEAFF.

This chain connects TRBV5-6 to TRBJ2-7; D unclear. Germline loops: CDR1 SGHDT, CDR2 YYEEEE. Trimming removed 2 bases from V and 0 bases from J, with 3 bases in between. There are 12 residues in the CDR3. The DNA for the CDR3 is TGTGCCAGCAGCTTTAGCTCCTACGAGCAGTACTTC. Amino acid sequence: CASSFSSYEQYF.

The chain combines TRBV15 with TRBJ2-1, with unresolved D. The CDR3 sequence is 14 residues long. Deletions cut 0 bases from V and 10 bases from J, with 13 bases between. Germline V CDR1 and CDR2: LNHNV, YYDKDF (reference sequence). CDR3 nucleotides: TGTGCCACCAGCAGAGATCCCGGCGGAGTAGAGCAGTTCTTC. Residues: CATSRDPGGVEQFF. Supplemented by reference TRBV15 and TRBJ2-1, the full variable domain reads DAMVIQNPRYQVTQFGKPVTLSCSQTLNHNVMYWYQQKSSQAPKLLFHYYDKDFNNEADTPDNFQSRRPNTSFCFLDIRSPGLGDTAMYLCATSRDPGGVEQFFGPGTRLTVL.

The CDR3 sequence: CASRTGPAYEQYF. The CDR3 DNA is TGTGCCAGCCGGACAGGGCCAGCCTACGAGCAGTACTTC. This sequence joins TRBV28 and TRBJ2-7, with TRBD1 matching over 8 bases. This CDR3 has 13 residues. V was clipped by 8 bases and J by 2 bases; unmatched bases: 5. Germline V gene sequence: CDR1 MDHEN, CDR2 SYDVKM.